The 11 T cell receptor beta chains reported below all come from one sample, sequenced in a study of blood T cell repertoires in COVID-19. Profiling relied on immunoSEQ multiplex PCR, and the TCRdb table lists in-frame clones only, not all of them. The sample lists some 300,000 clones, around 91% occurring once. Source material: PBMCs or T cells enriched from blood (not recorded which). These receptors originate from a woman in her 40s who had recovered from COVID-19.

The rearrangement joins TRBV24-1 to TRBJ2-2; 8 nucleotides match TRBD1. The junction had 5 bases not matched to a gene; V was cut back by 9 bases and J by 3 bases. Germline lookup yields CDR1 KGHDR and CDR2 SFDVKD. The CDR3 is 14 residues long. CDR3 loop: CATSPDRDTGELFF. In DNA, the CDR3 is TGTGCCACCTCTCCGGACAGGGACACCGGGGAGCTGTTTTTT.

This clone has just a few counts. The chain carries TRBV29-1 and TRBJ1-3, with a possible D match to TRBD1 (6 bases). The CDR3 consists of 13 residues. Germline V gene lookup returns CDR1 SQVTM and CDR2 ANQGSEA. V was trimmed by 6 bases and J by 3 bases, leaving 12 bases between them. CDR3 bases: TGCAGCGTGACACAGGGAAGTGGAAACACCATATATTTT. Its protein product is CSVTQGSGNTIYF.

This rearrangement joins TRBV7-3 to TRBJ1-1; D call uncertain. The V and J ends lost 2 bases and 6 bases respectively, with 13 bases between them. The CDR3 has 14 residues. Germline V gene sequence: CDR1 SGHTA, CDR2 FQGTGA. The CDR3 DNA sequence: TGTGCCAGCAGCTTATCCGCGCTGGGCGCTGAAGCTTTCTTT. Its protein is CASSLSALGAEAFF. The whole variable domain, filled in from reference TRBV7-3 and TRBJ1-1, reads GAGVSQTPSNKVTEKGKYVELRCDPISGHTALYWYRQSLGQGPEFLIYFQGTGAADDSGLPNDRFFAVRPEGSVSTLKIQRTERGDSAVYLCASSLSALGAEAFFGQGTRLTVV.

A single count supports this clone. This chain uses TRBV28 with TRBJ1-4, with 8 positions matching TRBD1. Trimming removed 5 bases from V and 12 bases from J; junction bases left unmatched: 8. This CDR3 has 13 residues. In germline, CDR1 is MDHEN, CDR2 SYDVKM. CDR3 residues: CASSGHDRGQLFF. The CDR3 bases are TGTGCCAGCAGTGGTCATGACAGGGGCCAACTGTTTTTT.

CDR3 in DNA: TGTGCCAGCAGCTTAGGGATCGGGGGACCGAACACCGGGGAGCTGTTTTTT. Translation gives CASSLGIGGPNTGELFF. V usage is TRBV7-2 and J usage is TRBJ2-2, with D possibly TRBD2 on 6 matching bases. This CDR3 contains 17 residues. Germline CDR1 reads SGHTA; CDR2 reads FQGNSA. The V gene lost 1 base and the J gene lost 0 bases, with 12 bases spanning the gap. The whole variable domain, filled in from reference TRBV7-2 and TRBJ2-2, reads GAGVSQSPSNKVTEKGKDVELRCDPISGHTALYWYRQSLGQGLEFLIYFQGNSAPDKSGLPSDRFSAERTGGSVSTLTIQRTQQEDSAVYLCASSLGIGGPNTGELFFGEGSRLTVL.

The V and J genes are TRBV15 and TRBJ1-1; D perhaps matches TRBD1 (5 bases). The V gene's germline CDR1 is LNHNV and CDR2 YYDKDF (reference sequence). V gave up 5 bases and J gave up 3 bases, with 10 bases separating them. The CDR3 contains 13 residues. The CDR3 region has the DNA TGTGCCACCAGCGGGGGAGGGTACACTGAAGCTTTCTTT. Translating it yields CATSGGGYTEAFF.

The J gene is TRBJ2-3, the V gene TRBV9; 11 nucleotides line up with TRBD2. The CDR3 has 17 residues. Germline loops: CDR1 SGDLS, CDR2 YYNGEE. Losses at the gene ends were 0 bases for V and 2 bases for J; bases not matched to a gene: 5. The CDR3 here is CASSVEASGRNTDTQYF. The CDR3 DNA reads as TGTGCCAGCAGCGTAGAGGCTAGCGGGAGGAACACAGATACGCAGTATTTT.

This chain uses TRBV11-2 with TRBJ1-4; D uncertain. The ends were cut back, 4 bases at V and 4 bases at J, with 16 bases in the middle. The germline V gene has CDR1 SGHAT and CDR2 FQNNGV. There are 16 residues in the CDR3. The chain's CDR3 is CASSYRPAGINEKLFF. The CDR3, as DNA: TGTGCCAGCAGCTACCGACCAGCAGGCATTAATGAAAAACTGTTTTTT.

The V call is TRBV29-1, the J call TRBJ2-7, with 12 bases aligning to TRBD1. The CDR3 runs to 15 residues. The germline CDR1 and CDR2 sequences are SQVTM and ANQGSEA. With 6 bases clipped from V and 7 bases from J, the junction kept 13 bases outside the gene matches. The CDR3 loop reads CSVLLGDRGLSEQYF. The CDR3 region has the DNA TGCAGCGTGCTCCTCGGGGACAGGGGGCTGTCGGAGCAGTACTTC.

The CDR3 loop reads CASQPLPRRGNTEAFF. CDR3 sequence (DNA): TGTGCCAGCCAACCCCTTCCACGACGGGGGAACACTGAAGCTTTCTTT. The chain is built from TRBV21-1 and TRBJ1-1. TRBV21-1 is classified as a pseudogene. The CDR3 runs to 16 residues.

As DNA, the CDR3 is TGTGCCAGCAAAAAGGGACAGCTGAACACCGGGGAGCTGTTTTTT. Amino acid sequence: CASKKGQLNTGELFF. The rearrangement links TRBV6-5 to TRBJ2-2; TRBD1 matches 7 bases. Germline V CDR1 and CDR2: MNHEY, SVGAGI. CDR3 size: 15 residues. After removal of 7 bases from V and 1 base from J, the junction contained 6 bases not matched to a gene.